This T cell receptor beta chain originates from a study of blood T cell repertoires in COVID-19. About the study: Researchers got acute and convalescent COVID-19 samples from the United States, Italy and Spain.

The Seattle site enrolled patients during active infection and followed them longitudinally. In the study's own analysis: It was from reference gene primer amplification that nucleated cell counts were estimated. The repertoire was sequenced with immunoSEQ multiplex PCR; TCRdb's copy has only in-frame clones and lacks some. That table gives V, J and clone size, and the DNA gave D and trimming. Here the sample spans around 400,000 clones, more than 75% being singletons. V was pared by 6 bases and J by 7 bases, with 6 bases of the junction left unmatched. CDR3 size: 13 residues. Germline loops: CDR1 LNHDA, CDR2 SQIVND (reference sequence).

The sample comprised peripheral blood. This chain connects TRBV19 to TRBJ1-5, with 7 bases aligning to TRBD1. This clonotype was obtained from a woman aged 60-75 years with COVID-19, enrolled during active disease. As DNA, the CDR3 is TGTGCCAGTAGAGAGGGGGCGGGCCAGCCCCAGCATTTT. Its protein is CASREGAGQPQHF.